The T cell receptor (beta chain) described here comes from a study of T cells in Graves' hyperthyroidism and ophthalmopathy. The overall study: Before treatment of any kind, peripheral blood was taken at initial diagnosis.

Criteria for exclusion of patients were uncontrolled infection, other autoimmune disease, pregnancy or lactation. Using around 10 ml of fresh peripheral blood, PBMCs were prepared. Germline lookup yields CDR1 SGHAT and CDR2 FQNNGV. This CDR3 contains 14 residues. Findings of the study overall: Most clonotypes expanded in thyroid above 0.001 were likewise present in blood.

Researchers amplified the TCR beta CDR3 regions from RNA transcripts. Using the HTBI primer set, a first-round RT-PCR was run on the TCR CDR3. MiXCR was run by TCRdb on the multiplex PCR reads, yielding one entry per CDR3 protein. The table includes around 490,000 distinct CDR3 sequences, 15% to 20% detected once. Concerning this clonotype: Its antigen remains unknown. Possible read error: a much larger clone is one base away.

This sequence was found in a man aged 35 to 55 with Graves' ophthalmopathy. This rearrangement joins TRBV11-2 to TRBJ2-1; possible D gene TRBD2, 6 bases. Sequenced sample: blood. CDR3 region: CASSSPRGYSEQFF. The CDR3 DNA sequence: TGTGCCAGCAGCTCACCACGGGGGTACAGTGAGCAGTTCTTC.